The clone carrying this TCR beta chain was detected only a few times. Its specificity is not known. Cultured CD4+ T-cell DNA underwent Oncomine TCR Beta short-read sequencing. After culture, CD4+ T cells served as the source for genomic DNA extraction. In TCRdb, the PCR reads were re-called with MiXCR into one record per CDR3 protein. The data show 15,000 to 19,000 distinct CDR3 sequences, with 45% to 60% seen just once and approximately 12% held by the top ten. The sample belongs to a study of vaccination and CD4 T cells after COVID-19. As for the study in general: Convalescent cases consisted of six males and four females, of whom two were Hispanic.

Treatment defined: roughly ten-day PBMC culture with coronavirus spike peptide pools or control peptides (ViraFEST assay). First, ViraFEST expanded antigen-specific T cells with peptide pools, and next it sequenced the TCRs. Cells received half-medium changes with fresh IL-2 medium on days 3 and 7. V was pared by 5 bases and J by 4 bases, with 7 bases of the junction left unmatched. Germline CDR1 is DFQATT and CDR2 is SNEGSKA (reference sequence). The CDR3 is made up of 14 amino acids. The rearrangement uses TRBV20-1 and TRBJ1-5; 8 bases fit TRBD1. This TCR derives from a human donor who had recovered from COVID-19. The specimen sequenced was CD4+ T cells from blood, cultured in vitro. The CDR3 nucleotides read TGCAGTGCTTTGGACAGGGTCGATAATCAGCCCCAGCATTTT. It encodes CSALDRVDNQPQHF.